This is a list of T cell receptor beta chains from one sample in a study of shared clonotypes between healthy human individuals. Profiled with immunoSEQ multiplex PCR; TCRdb holds only in-frame clones, not every one. The repertoire holds over 2 million clones, with 85% to 95% as singletons. Sequences were obtained from naive CD4+ T cells sorted from blood. These receptors originate from a man in his late teens or twenties in good health. Each CDR3 is given with its conserved first and last residue. The order of the fields is V gene, D gene, J gene, CDR3 DNA, CDR3 protein. A D gene is named only where the DNA matches it firmly.

>TRBV29-1|NA|TRBJ2-7
TGCAGCGTTGCCCCTCCCCCGCCAAGAGACGAGCAGTACTTC
CSVAPPPPRDEQYF
>TRBV5-1|TRBD2|TRBJ2-1
TGCGCCAGCAGCTTGGTTAGCGGGAAGAACAATGAGCAGTTCTTC
CASSLVSGKNNEQFF
>TRBV14|NA|TRBJ1-2
TGTGCCAGCAGCCAAGATTGGGGTTCCGGGGGCTACACCTTC
CASSQDWGSGGYTF
>TRBV5-4|NA|TRBJ1-1
TGTGCCAGCAGCCCCGGGGCGGGGGCGGACACTGAAGCTTTCTTT
CASSPGAGADTEAFF
>TRBV4-2|NA|TRBJ1-3
TGTGCCAGCAGCCGTCCCTCTGGAAACACCATATATTTT
CASSRPSGNTIYF
>TRBV4-2|NA|TRBJ2-1
TGTGCCAGCAGCCAAGATGAGGATCGGGGGCTCTACAATGAGCAGTTCTTC
CASSQDEDRGLYNEQFF
>TRBV7-8|NA|TRBJ1-5
TGTGCCAGCAGCCAACGGTCATTGAAGCCGGACCAGCCCCAGCATTTT
CASSQRSLKPDQPQHF
>TRBV5-1|TRBD1|TRBJ1-4
TGCGCCAGCAGCAACCGGGACAGGGGCCCCGGGACTAATGAAAAACTGTTTTTT
CASSNRDRGPGTNEKLFF
>TRBV19|NA|TRBJ1-5
TGTGCCAGTACGGACGTTAGTTCCAATCAGCCCCAGCATTTT
CASTDVSSNQPQHF
>TRBV2|NA|TRBJ2-5
TGTGCCAGCACCTACTTCCGGCAGGAAGAGACCCAGTACTTC
CASTYFRQEETQYF
>TRBV28|TRBD1|TRBJ1-5
TGTGCCAGCAGTTTATACTCAGGGGGGTCCAATCAGCCCCAGCATTTT
CASSLYSGGSNQPQHF
>TRBV7-9|NA|TRBJ2-3
TGTGCCAGCAGCTCCGGGACAACGTCGTCAGATACGCAGTATTTT
CASSSGTTSSDTQYF
>TRBV2|NA|TRBJ2-7
TGTGCCAGCTTAGGGGATCGCAACGAGCAGTACTTC
CASLGDRNEQYF
>TRBV2|NA|TRBJ1-5
TGTGCCAGCAGTGAAGTGCAGGACAATCAGCCCCAGCATTTT
CASSEVQDNQPQHF